This T cell receptor (beta chain) was sequenced during a study of technical replicates of blood from several donors. The assay was immunoSEQ multiplex PCR, and TCRdb's table has in-frame clones only and misses some. The table has about 88,000 clones, 80% to 95% seen once; the top ten hold around 0.3%. This CDR3 is built from 16 residues. Looked up from germline, CDR1 is LNHNV and CDR2 is YYDKDF (reference sequence). The V and J ends lost 0 bases and 5 bases respectively, with 14 bases between them. V usage is TRBV15 and J usage is TRBJ2-4; possible D gene TRBD1, 5 bases. The source is a human donor in good health. The sequencing sample was made of T cells isolated from PBMCs. The CDR3, as DNA: TGTGCCACCAGCAGAGATTCATCCAGGGTCCAAAACATTCAGTACTTC. Translation: CATSRDSSRVQNIQYF.